The rows below give T cell receptor beta chains drawn from one sample of a study of low-dose radiotherapy and immunotherapy resistance in tumors. TCRdb reprocessed the reads via MiXCR and lists one record per CDR3 protein. In the table there are tens of thousands of distinct CDR3 sequences, 26% of which are singletons. The sample was PBMCs, taken before treatment. Source of these receptors: a male donor with rectosigmoid adenocarcinoma. Each CDR3 is given with its conserved first and last residue. A D gene is named only where the DNA matches it firmly. Size is omitted from some rows. Given values are once, few, many or a class for expanded clones.

clone_size j_call v_call d_call cdr3_nt cdr3_aa
. TRBJ2-5 TRBV6-2/TRBV6-3 . TGTGCCAGCACTCCCAGATTCCAAGAGACCCAGTACTTC CASTPRFQETQYF
many TRBJ2-7 TRBV3-1 TRBD1 TGTGCCAGCAGCCAAGATCGCGGGACAGGGGGTCTCTACGAGCAGTACTTC CASSQDRGTGGLYEQYF
. TRBJ2-2 TRBV20-1 . TGCAGTGCTAGAGATACGACCACCGGGGAGCTGTTTTTT CSARDTTTGELFF
many TRBJ2-1 TRBV12-3/TRBV12-4 TRBD2 TGTGCCAGCAGCCGGACTAGCGGGGGTTATGAGCAGTTCTTC CASSRTSGGYEQFF
many TRBJ1-2 TRBV5-5 . TGTGCCAGCAGCCAGAACTCAGGGGTTGGTGGCTACACCTTC CASSQNSGVGGYTF
many TRBJ2-7 TRBV4-3 TRBD2 TGCGCCAGCAGCCAAGATCTGACTAGCGGGAGAGTCAGCGAGCAGTACTTC CASSQDLTSGRVSEQYF
many TRBJ2-7 TRBV29-1 TRBD2 TGCAGCGATCGCCCTAGCGGGAGATGCTACGAGCAGTACTTC CSDRPSGRCYEQYF
many TRBJ1-1 TRBV28 . TGTGCCAGCACCATGAACACTGAAGCTTTCTTT CASTMNTEAFF
many TRBJ1-5 TRBV4-2 TRBD1 TGTGCCAGCAGCCAAGGGGACAGTTATAGCAATCAGCCCCAGCATTTT CASSQGDSYSNQPQHF
many TRBJ2-4 TRBV20-1 . TGCAGTGCTAGTCCCAGGGTAGCCAAAAACATTCAGTACTTC CSASPRVAKNIQYF
once TRBJ2-5 TRBV4-3 . TGCGCCAGCAGCCAACCCGACAGGTTCCAAGAGACCCAGTACTTC CASSQPDRFQETQYF
many TRBJ1-6 TRBV19 . TGTGCCTCGAAGGGGGAGTATTCACCCCTCCACTTT CASKGEYSPLHF
many TRBJ1-1 TRBV7-2 TRBD1 TGTGCCAGCAGCTTAGGAGGGGGCTGGGGAACTGAAGCTTTCTTT CASSLGGGWGTEAFF
many TRBJ1-2 TRBV11-2 . TGTGCCAGCAGCTCCCCCTCCACAGCTAACTATGGCTACACCTTC CASSSPSTANYGYTF
. TRBJ2-2 TRBV5-1 TRBD2 TGCGCCAGCAGCCTTCCCGGGACTAGGGACACCGGGGAGCTGTTTTTT CASSLPGTRDTGELFF
many TRBJ2-2 TRBV21-1 . TGTGCCAGCAGCCCCGGACTAGAGGACACCGGGGAGCTGTTTTTT CASSPGLEDTGELFF
many TRBJ1-1 TRBV15 . TGTGCCACCAGCAGAGATAGGGGGAGTGCGCGAGATGAAGCTTTCTTT CATSRDRGSARDEAFF
once TRBJ1-1 TRBV7-9 TRBD1 TGTGCCAGCAGCTCGGGGACAGCGAACACTGAAGCTTTCTTT CASSSGTANTEAFF
many TRBJ2-2 TRBV5-1 TRBD1 TGCGCCAGCAGCCTGACAGGGGTATACACCGGGGAGCTGTTTTTT CASSLTGVYTGELFF
many TRBJ2-1 TRBV5-1 . TGCGCCAGCAGCTTGGCGGACATACGCGATGAGCAGTTCTTC CASSLADIRDEQFF
many TRBJ2-7 TRBV23-1 TRBD2 TGCGCCAGCAGTCTGGTATCGGTTTGTCAAGCTAACCGGACTAGCCGCCCCTACGAGCAGTACTTC CASSLVSVCQANRTSRPYEQYF
. TRBJ2-7 TRBV28 . TGTGCCAGCGGGGGGACCTACGAGCAGTACTTC CASGGTYEQYF
. TRBJ1-2 TRBV27 TRBD1 TGTGCCAGCAGGGGGGGACAGGCAGTCTATGGCTACACCTTC CASRGGQAVYGYTF
. TRBJ2-6 TRBV2 . TGTGCCAGCAGTAGGGACGCAGCCTCTGGGGCCAACGTCCTGACTTTC CASSRDAASGANVLTF
many TRBJ1-2 TRBV29-1 TRBD1 TGCAGCGTTGAGGACCACAGGGGTGGAGTTGGCTACACCTTC CSVEDHRGGVGYTF
. TRBJ2-5 TRBV11-2 . TGTGCCAGCACCCTAGTTTCGGCCACGGAGACCCAGTACTTC CASTLVSATETQYF
once TRBJ2-7 TRBV12-3/TRBV12-4 TRBD1 TGTGCCAGCAGTGGCCAACAGGGGGAGTGGAACGAGCAGTACTTC CASSGQQGEWNEQYF
. TRBJ1-2 TRBV28 TRBD1 TGTGCCAGCAGCGGAGCCGGGACAGGGGCGGGTTCCACCTTC CASSGAGTGAGSTF
many TRBJ1-6 TRBV3-1 . TGTGCCAGCAGCCGCGACGGGGGACCCCTCCACTTT CASSRDGGPLHF